This TCR beta chain derives from a study of T-cell memory formation after mild COVID-19. Germline V CDR1 and CDR2: SNHLY, FYNNEI. The CDR3 spans 16 residues. The germline V and J ends were trimmed by 5 bases and 6 bases, with 19 bases remaining between them. Study-level points and caveats: There were some responding clones in pre-infection memory, which suggested that cross-reactive memory had joined. Mainly in CM and EM were contracting CD4+ clones; CD8+ were in EMRA. Clones that got smaller from day 15 to 85 had even CD4/CD8, while clones growing later tipped toward CD4+. Day 37-peaking second-wave clones had unconfirmed SARS-CoV-2 specificity.

TCRdb called the 5' RACE reads again in MiXCR, with one record for every CDR3 protein. This table holds fewer than 250,000 distinct CDR3 sequences, 18% found once. Concerning this clonotype: Its antigen is unidentified.

The chain recombines TRBV2 with TRBJ2-2; TRBD2 is a possible D gene (5 bases). What was sequenced was PBMCs or a T cell subset sorted from them (not recorded which). The sequence was collected from an adult woman who had mild COVID-19 (a few samples of this study predate the infection). Cell type and time point are not known. The CDR3 sequence is CASSLRPGGQSGELFF. In nucleotides, the CDR3 is TGTGCCAGCAGTCTAAGGCCAGGAGGCCAATCCGGGGAGCTGTTTTTT.